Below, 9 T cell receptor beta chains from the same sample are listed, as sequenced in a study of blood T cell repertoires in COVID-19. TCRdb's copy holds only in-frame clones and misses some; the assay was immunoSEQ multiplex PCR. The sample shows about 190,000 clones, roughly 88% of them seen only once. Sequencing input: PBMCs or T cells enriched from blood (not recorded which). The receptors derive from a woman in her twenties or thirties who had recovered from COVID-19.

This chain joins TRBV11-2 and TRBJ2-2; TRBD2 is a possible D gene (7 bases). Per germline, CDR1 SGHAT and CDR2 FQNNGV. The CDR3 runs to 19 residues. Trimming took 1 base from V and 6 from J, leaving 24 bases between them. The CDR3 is CASSLVALRGTSNAGELFF. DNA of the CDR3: TGTGCCAGCAGCTTAGTTGCGTTGCGGGGGACATCTAACGCCGGGGAGCTGTTTTTT.

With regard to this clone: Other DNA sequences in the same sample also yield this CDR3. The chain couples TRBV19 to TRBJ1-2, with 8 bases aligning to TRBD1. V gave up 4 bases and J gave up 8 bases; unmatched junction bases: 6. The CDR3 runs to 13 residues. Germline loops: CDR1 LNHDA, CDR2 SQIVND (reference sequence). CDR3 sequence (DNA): TGTGCCAGTAGTAGAGGACAGGGCCGAGGCTACACCTTC. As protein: CASSRGQGRGYTF.

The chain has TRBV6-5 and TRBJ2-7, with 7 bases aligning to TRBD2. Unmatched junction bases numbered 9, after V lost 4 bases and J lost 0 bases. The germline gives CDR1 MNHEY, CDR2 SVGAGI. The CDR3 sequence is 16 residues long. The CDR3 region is CASSSRGTIHSYEQYF. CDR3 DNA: TGTGCCAGCAGTTCCCGCGGGACTATCCACTCCTACGAGCAGTACTTC.

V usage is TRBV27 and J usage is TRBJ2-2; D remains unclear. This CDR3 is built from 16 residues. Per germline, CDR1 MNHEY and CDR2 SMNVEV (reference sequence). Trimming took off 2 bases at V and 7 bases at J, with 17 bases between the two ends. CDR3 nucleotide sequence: TGTGCCAGCAGTTTACCCGGGTCCCAACCCCACGGGGAGCTGTTTTTT. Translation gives CASSLPGSQPHGELFF.

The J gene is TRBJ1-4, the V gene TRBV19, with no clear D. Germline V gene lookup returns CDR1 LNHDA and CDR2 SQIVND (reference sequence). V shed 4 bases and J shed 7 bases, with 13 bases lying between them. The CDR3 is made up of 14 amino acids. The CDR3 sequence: CASSRLPAREKLFF. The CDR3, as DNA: TGTGCCAGTAGTAGACTTCCCGCACGTGAAAAACTGTTTTTT.

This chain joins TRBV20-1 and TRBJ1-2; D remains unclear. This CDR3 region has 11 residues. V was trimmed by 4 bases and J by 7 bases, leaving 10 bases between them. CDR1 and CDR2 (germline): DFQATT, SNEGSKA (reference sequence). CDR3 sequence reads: CSATSSIGYTF. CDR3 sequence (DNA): TGCAGTGCTACTAGTTCGATTGGCTACACCTTC.

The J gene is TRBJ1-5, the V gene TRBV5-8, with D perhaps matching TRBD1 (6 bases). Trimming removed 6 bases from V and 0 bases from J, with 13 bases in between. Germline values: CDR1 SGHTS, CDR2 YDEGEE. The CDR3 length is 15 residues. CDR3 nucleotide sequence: TGTGCCAGCACATTTACAGGGCATAGCAATCAGCCCCAGCATTTT. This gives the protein CASTFTGHSNQPQHF.

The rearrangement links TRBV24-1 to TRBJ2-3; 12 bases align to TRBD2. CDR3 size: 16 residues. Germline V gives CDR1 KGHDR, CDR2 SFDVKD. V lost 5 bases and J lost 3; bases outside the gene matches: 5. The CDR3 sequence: CATSGSSGRVTDTQYF. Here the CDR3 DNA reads TGTGCCACCAGTGGGTCTAGCGGGAGGGTGACAGATACGCAGTATTTT.

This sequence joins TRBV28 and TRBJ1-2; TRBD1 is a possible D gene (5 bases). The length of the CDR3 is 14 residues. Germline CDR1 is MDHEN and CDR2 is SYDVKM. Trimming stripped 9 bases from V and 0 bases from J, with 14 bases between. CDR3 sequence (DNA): TGTGCCAGTACGGGGCGGGAAACTAACTATGGCTACACCTTC. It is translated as CASTGRETNYGYTF.